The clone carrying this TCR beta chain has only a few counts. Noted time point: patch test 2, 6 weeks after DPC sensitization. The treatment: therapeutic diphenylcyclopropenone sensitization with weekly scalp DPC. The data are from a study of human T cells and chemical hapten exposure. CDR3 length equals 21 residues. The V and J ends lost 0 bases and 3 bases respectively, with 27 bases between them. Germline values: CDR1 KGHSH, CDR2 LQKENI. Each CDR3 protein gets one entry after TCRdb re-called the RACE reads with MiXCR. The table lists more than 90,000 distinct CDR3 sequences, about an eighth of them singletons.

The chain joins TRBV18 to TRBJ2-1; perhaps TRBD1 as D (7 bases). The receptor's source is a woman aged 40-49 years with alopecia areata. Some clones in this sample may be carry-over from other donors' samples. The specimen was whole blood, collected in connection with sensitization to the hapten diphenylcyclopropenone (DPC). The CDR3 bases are TGTGCCAGCTCACCACCGAGGAGGGGGCAGAAGGCCAGAAGGCTCTACAATGAGCAGTTCTTC. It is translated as CASSPPRRGQKARRLYNEQFF.